This TCR beta chain derives from a study of blood T cell repertoires in COVID-19. The CDR3 spans 14 residues. CDR1 and CDR2 (germline): MGHRA, YSYEKL. The V and J ends lost 4 bases and 8 bases respectively, with 14 bases between them. This clone was counted a few times. The authors' processing: Nucleated cell counts were estimated from reference gene primer amplification. Sequenced by immunoSEQ multiplex PCR; TCRdb stores in-frame clones only, minus some. V and J calls plus clone size are reproduced from that table; the DNA served to infer D and trimming. The table has 150,000 or so clones, around 86% seen once; the top ten hold 1.5% to 2%.

Material for sequencing was peripheral blood. This TCR came from a human donor in a cohort sampled during active COVID-19. The V and J genes are TRBV4-1 and TRBJ1-4; D perhaps matches TRBD1 (6 bases). This chain's CDR3 is CASSRSGVDEKLFF. The DNA of the CDR3 is TGCGCCAGCAGCCGGTCAGGGGTGGACGAAAAACTGTTTTTT.